By frequency, the clone carrying this T cell receptor beta chain registers medium-sized. What it binds is not known. The read gets to within 3 residues of the CDR3 end, and the germline J gene fills in the rest. This entry is derived from a study of T cell clonality in common variable immunodeficiency. Germline assignment: CDR1 MRHNA and CDR2 SNTAGT. The V segment lost 3 bases and the J segment 8 bases; nucleotides outside the gene matches: 7. This CDR3 region has 15 residues. Control and CVID samples contributed equal amounts of genomic DNA. Method: immunoSEQ multiplex PCR; TCRdb's copy keeps in-frame clones and lacks some. In total, the table holds some 15,000 clones. Notes on the study in general: Reportedly, TCR beta sequences from common variable immunodeficiency showed fewer deletions and N-nucleotide insertions.

CVID meant reduced serum IgG, IgA and/or IgM plus specific antibody deficiency. CVID subjects were 15 female and around 28 male, aged roughly 8 to 64. Blood came from CVID subjects not ill and not taking immunomodulatory or immunosuppressive medication. The chain employs TRBV6-4 and TRBJ2-1; TRBD1 matches at 10 bases. Sequenced sample: peripheral blood mononuclear cells. The receptor was derived from a human donor with common variable immunodeficiency. The CDR3 bases that were read are TGTGCCAGCAGTGATTGGAGACAGGGGGCTCATGAG. This translates into CASSDWRQGAHE. The entire CDR3 protein reads CASSDWRQGAHEQFF.